This passage covers 19 T cell receptor beta chains from one sample sequenced in a study of cytomegalovirus exposure and HLA in healthy donors. PCR used 60 Vbeta primers and 13 Jbeta primers. Profiled with immunoSEQ multiplex PCR; TCRdb holds only in-frame clones, not every one. The sample lists under 150,000 clones; 79% were seen once. Sequencing used PBMCs. The receptors here all came from a woman in her thirties or forties in good health and CMV-seropositive.

This clone was counted only a few times. The CDR3 spells CAWSVNSVYGYTF. CDR3 nucleotides: TGTGCCTGGAGTGTAAATAGTGTCTATGGCTACACCTTC. The chain combines TRBV30 with TRBJ1-2; no clear D gene. The CDR3 totals 13 residues. V dropped 0 bases and J dropped 4 bases, with 9 bases sitting between them. From germline, CDR1 is GTSNPN and CDR2 SVGIG (reference sequence).

The chain uses TRBV4-1 and TRBJ1-4, with TRBD1 matching 8 bases. Germline CDR1 is MGHRA and CDR2 is YSYEKL. The CDR3 is 15 residues long. The J segment lost 2 bases and the V segment lost 3 bases, leaving 2 bases of the junction unmatched. The CDR3 DNA is TGCGCCAGCAGCCAGGACAGGGCCACTAATGAAAAACTGTTTTTT. This translates into CASSQDRATNEKLFF.

The genes are TRBV11-2 and TRBJ2-1; 9 bases line up with TRBD2. The CDR3 sequence is 17 residues long. CDR1 SGHAT and CDR2 FQNNGV come from the germline V gene. Unmatched junction bases numbered 4, after V lost 0 bases and J lost 1 base. The CDR3 here is CASSLDTTSGSYNEQFF. Here the CDR3 DNA reads TGTGCCAGCAGCTTAGATACGACTAGCGGTTCCTACAATGAGCAGTTCTTC.

V is TRBV10-3 and J is TRBJ2-7; the match to TRBD1 covers 9 bases. The V gene end was trimmed by 6 bases and the J gene end by 6 bases; junction bases not matched to a gene: 9. The CDR3 consists of 14 residues. Per germline, CDR1 ENHRY and CDR2 SYGVKD. The CDR3 DNA sequence: TGTGCCATCAGCCCCGGGACAGGGAAATTCGAGCAGTACTTC. Encoded protein: CAISPGTGKFEQYF.

The chain has TRBV7-9 and TRBJ1-3; D gene uncertain. Trimming removed 5 bases at V and 2 bases at J, with 10 bases between. This CDR3 region has 14 residues. Germline V CDR1 and CDR2: SEHNR, FQNEAQ (reference sequence). CDR3 sequence reads: CASSLNSAGNTIYF. The CDR3 DNA reads TGTGCCAGCAGCCTAAACAGTGCTGGAAACACCATATATTTT.

V gene TRBV7-2 combines with J gene TRBJ2-7; 8 bases match TRBD2. Germline V gene sequence: CDR1 SGHTA, CDR2 FQGNSA. J gave up 0 bases and V 0 bases, and 1 base lay outside the gene matches. This CDR3 region has 15 residues. CDR3 loop: CASSLASGVSYEQYF. The CDR3 nucleotides are TGTGCCAGCAGCTTAGCTAGCGGGGTCTCCTACGAGCAGTACTTC.

The rearrangement joins TRBV28 to TRBJ2-2; D not resolved. V gave up 6 bases and J gave up 13 bases, with 15 bases separating them. This CDR3 comprises 12 residues. Per the germline V gene, CDR1 is MDHEN and CDR2 is SYDVKM. The CDR3 region is CASSPLVRGLFF. CDR3 DNA sequence: TGTGCCAGCAGCCCATTGGTCCGAGGGCTGTTTTTT.

J is TRBJ1-4 and V is TRBV6-1, with 8 bases identical to TRBD1. Germline CDR1 reads MNHNS; CDR2 reads SASEGT. Unmatched junction bases numbered 7, after V lost 4 bases and J lost 6 bases. The CDR3 totals 15 residues. CDR3 in DNA: TGTGCCAGCAGTGGCAATGACAGGGGACATGAAAAACTGTTTTTT. This translates into CASSGNDRGHEKLFF.

The chain is built from TRBV6-1 and TRBJ2-2, with a possible D match to TRBD2 (6 bases). CDR3 length: 15 amino acids. Germline V gene lookup returns CDR1 MNHNS and CDR2 SASEGT. V dropped 3 bases and J dropped 0 bases, with 8 bases sitting between them. The CDR3 spells CASSEGTANTGELFF. The CDR3 DNA reads TGTGCCAGCAGTGAGGGGACTGCGAACACCGGGGAGCTGTTTTTT.

The chain joins TRBV5-4 to TRBJ2-2; 11 bases are shared with TRBD2. The CDR3 spans 17 residues. Germline CDR1 is SGHNT and CDR2 is YYREEE (reference sequence). V was pared by 8 bases and J by 0 bases, with 9 bases of the junction left unmatched. The CDR3 DNA sequence: TGTGCCAGTAGCAAAGGGACTAGCGGTGCGAACACCGGGGAGCTGTTTTTT. Amino acids: CASSKGTSGANTGELFF.

As to this clone: The junction and the germline gene differ at one end; a read error may be behind it. The chain has TRBV7-9 and TRBJ1-1, with D tentatively TRBD1 (6 bases). CDR3 size: 16 residues. The germline gives CDR1 SEHNR, CDR2 FQNEAQ (reference sequence). This CDR3 reads CSSSPWSRQVNTEAFF. The DNA of the CDR3 is TGTTCCAGCAGCCCTTGGAGCAGACAGGTTAACACTGAAGCTTTCTTT.

Only one count was recorded for this clone. Other nucleotide sequences in the sample specify the same CDR3. V gene TRBV27 combines with J gene TRBJ1-1; TRBD1 is a possible D gene (5 bases). The V and J ends lost 0 bases and 4 bases respectively, with 18 bases between them. The CDR3 contains 17 residues. Germline V CDR1 and CDR2: MNHEY, SMNVEV (reference sequence). CDR3 in amino acids: CASSLSLMGQGGTEAFF. In nucleotides, the CDR3 is TGTGCCAGCAGTTTATCTCTGATGGGGCAGGGTGGCACTGAAGCTTTCTTT.

This chain connects TRBV9 to TRBJ2-7; D remains unclear. The CDR3 sequence is 11 residues long. Germline CDR1 SGDLS, CDR2 YYNGEE. Trimming cost V 3 bases and J 7 bases, with 8 bases left between them. In DNA, the CDR3 is TGTGCCAGCAGCGACCCCGGGGAGCAGTACTTC. Translated: CASSDPGEQYF.

This clone was observed once. The chain uses TRBV6-5 and TRBJ1-2; a weak D match, TRBD1 (6 bases). The germline gives CDR1 MNHEY, CDR2 SVGAGI. Trimming took 6 bases from V and 5 from J, leaving 13 bases between them. CDR3 length: 13 amino acids. CDR3 nucleotides: TGTGCCAGCAGCAGGGGATTGGGTTATGGCTACACCTTC. This gives the protein CASSRGLGYGYTF.

The J gene is TRBJ2-5, the V gene TRBV7-3; 10 positions match TRBD2. With V trimmed by 5 bases and J by 7 bases, 7 bases remained unmatched. This CDR3 contains 14 residues. Germline CDR1 SGHTA, CDR2 FQGTGA. CDR3 coding DNA: TGTGCCAGCAGCCCCAGCGGGGGGGCTGCGACCCAGTACTTC. Its translation: CASSPSGGAATQYF.

The rearrangement joins TRBV10-3 to TRBJ1-1, with D possibly matching TRBD1 (5 bases). The V gene's germline CDR1 is ENHRY and CDR2 SYGVKD. The CDR3 covers 13 residues. Trimming took off 6 bases at V and 1 base at J, with 9 bases between the two ends. This chain's CDR3 is CAISHTGNTEAFF. For the CDR3, the DNA is TGTGCCATCAGCCACACAGGGAACACTGAAGCTTTCTTT.

This rearrangement joins TRBV5-6 to TRBJ2-1, with 7 bases lining up with TRBD1. Trimming cost V 4 bases and J 4 bases; bases outside gene matches: 11. Germline V gene data show CDR1 as SGHDT and CDR2 as YYEEEE. The CDR3 contains 16 residues. The CDR3 coding sequence is TGTGCCAGCAGCCCCCCCGGGACAGCAAATTACAATGAGCAGTTCTTC. It specifies CASSPPGTANYNEQFF.

This clone showed up just a few times. This rearrangement joins TRBV5-1 to TRBJ2-3; 8 nucleotides align to TRBD2. CDR3 length: 14 amino acids. Germline CDR1 SGHRS, CDR2 YFSETQ. After removal of 2 bases from V and 1 base from J, the junction contained 0 bases not matched to a gene. CDR3 sequence reads: CASSFSGGTDTQYF. The CDR3 region has the DNA TGCGCCAGCAGCTTTAGCGGGGGCACAGATACGCAGTATTTT.

The rearrangement joins TRBV11-1 to TRBJ2-3; 10 nucleotides match TRBD2. The CDR3 has 16 residues. V dropped 3 bases and J dropped 6; count of bases not matched to a gene: 9. Germline CDR1 and CDR2: SGHAT and FQDESV (reference sequence). The CDR3 loop is CASSLSPSGGKDTQYF. CDR3 sequence (DNA): TGTGCCAGCAGCTTGTCCCCTAGCGGGGGTAAGGATACGCAGTATTTT.